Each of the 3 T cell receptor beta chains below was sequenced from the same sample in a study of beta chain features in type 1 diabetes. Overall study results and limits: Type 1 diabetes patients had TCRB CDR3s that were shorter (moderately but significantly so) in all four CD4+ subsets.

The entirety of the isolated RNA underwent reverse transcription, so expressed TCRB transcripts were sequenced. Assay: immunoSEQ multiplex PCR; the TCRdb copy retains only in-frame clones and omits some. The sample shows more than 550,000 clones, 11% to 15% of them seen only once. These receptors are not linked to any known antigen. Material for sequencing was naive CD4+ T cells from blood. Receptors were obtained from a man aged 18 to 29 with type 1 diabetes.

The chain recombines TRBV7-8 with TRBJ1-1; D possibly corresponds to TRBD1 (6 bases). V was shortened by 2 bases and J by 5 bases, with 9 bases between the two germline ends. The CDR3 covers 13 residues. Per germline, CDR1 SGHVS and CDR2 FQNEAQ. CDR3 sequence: CASSLQGRTEAFF. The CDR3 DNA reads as TGTGCCAGCAGCTTACAGGGGCGAACTGAAGCTTTCTTT.

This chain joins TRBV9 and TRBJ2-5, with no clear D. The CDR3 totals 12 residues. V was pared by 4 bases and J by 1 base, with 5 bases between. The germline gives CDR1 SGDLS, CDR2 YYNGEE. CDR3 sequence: CASSPTQETQYF. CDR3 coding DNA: TGTGCCAGCAGCCCAACCCAAGAGACCCAGTACTTC.

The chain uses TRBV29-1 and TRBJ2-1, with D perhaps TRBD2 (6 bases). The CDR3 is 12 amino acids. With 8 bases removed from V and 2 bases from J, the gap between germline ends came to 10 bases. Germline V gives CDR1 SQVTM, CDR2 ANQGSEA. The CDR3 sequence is CSTGLAYNEQFF. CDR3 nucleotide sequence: TGCAGCACGGGACTGGCCTACAATGAGCAGTTCTTC.